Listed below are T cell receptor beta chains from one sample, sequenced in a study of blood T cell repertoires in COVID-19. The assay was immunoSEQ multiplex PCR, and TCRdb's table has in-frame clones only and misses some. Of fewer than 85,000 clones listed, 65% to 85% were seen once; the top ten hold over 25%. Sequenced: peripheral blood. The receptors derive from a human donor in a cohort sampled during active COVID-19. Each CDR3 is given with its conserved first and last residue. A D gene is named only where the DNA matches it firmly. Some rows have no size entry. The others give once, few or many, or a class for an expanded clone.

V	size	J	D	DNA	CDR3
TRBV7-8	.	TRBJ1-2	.	TGTGCCAGCAGCCCCCGCGGGACTCACTATGGCTACACCTTC	CASSPRGTHYGYTF
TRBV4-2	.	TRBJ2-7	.	TGTGCCAGCAGCCAAGATTTCCCAGGCAGCTCCTACGAGCAGTACTTC	CASSQDFPGSSYEQYF
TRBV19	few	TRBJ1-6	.	TGTGCCAGTAACGGGGGGGGCTCGAGCTCCTATAATTCACCCCTCCACTTT	CASNGGGSSSYNSPLHF
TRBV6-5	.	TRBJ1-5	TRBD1	TGTGCCAGCAGCAATAGGGACAGTAGCAATCAGCCCCAGCATTTT	CASSNRDSSNQPQHF
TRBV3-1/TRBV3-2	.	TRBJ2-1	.	TGTGCCAGCAGCCAGGGGGCATTTCAGCAGTTCTTC	CASSQGAFQQFF
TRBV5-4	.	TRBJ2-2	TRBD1	TGTGCCAGCAGCCTGACAGGGAACGCCGGGGAGCTGTTTTTT	CASSLTGNAGELFF
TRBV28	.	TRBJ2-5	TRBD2	TGTGCCAGCAGTCGACTAGGCGGGGGAGAGACCCAGTACTTC	CASSRLGGGETQYF
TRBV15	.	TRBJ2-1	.	TGTGCCACCAGCAGAGGCGGACTAAGCGACAATGAGCAGTTCTTC	CATSRGGLSDNEQFF
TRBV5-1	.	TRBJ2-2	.	TGCGCCAGCAGCTTCGACCCCGGGGGCACCGGGGAGCTGTTTTTT	CASSFDPGGTGELFF
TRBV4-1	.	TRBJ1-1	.	TGCGCCAGCAGCCAAAACCGGGGAGGCAGGTGGAACACTGAAGCTTTCTTT	CASSQNRGGRWNTEAFF
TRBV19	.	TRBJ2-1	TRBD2	TGTGCCAGTAGTATTCCCCGACTAGCGGGGGGGAGGTCCGATGAGCAGTTCTTC	CASSIPRLAGGRSDEQFF
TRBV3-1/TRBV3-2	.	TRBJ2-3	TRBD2	TGTGCCAGCAGCCAAGCCCCCCGACTAGCGGGGAAAGATACGCAGTATTTT	CASSQAPRLAGKDTQYF
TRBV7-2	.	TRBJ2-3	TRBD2	TGTGCCAGCAGCTTGACTAGCGGGGGGGCCGGTGCTACGCAGTATTTT	CASSLTSGGAGATQYF
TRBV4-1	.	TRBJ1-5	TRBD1	TGCGCCAGCAGCCCCCGGACAGGGTCCGAACAGCCCCAGCATTTT	CASSPRTGSEQPQHF
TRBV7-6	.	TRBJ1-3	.	TGTGCCAGCAGCTTAGCGGGCGGGAGCTCTGGAAACACCATATATTTT	CASSLAGGSSGNTIYF
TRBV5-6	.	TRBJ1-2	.	TGTGCCAGCAGCTTGGGTCGGGGGGCGGATGGCTACACCTTC	CASSLGRGADGYTF
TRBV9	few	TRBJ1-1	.	TGTGCCAGCAGCGGGACAGACAACACTGAAGCTTTCTTT	CASSGTDNTEAFF
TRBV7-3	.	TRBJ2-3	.	TGTGCCAGCAGCTTAAAGTCAGGGTCGGTAGATACGCAGTATTTT	CASSLKSGSVDTQYF
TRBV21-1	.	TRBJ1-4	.	TGTGCCAGCAGCAAAGGACATCGAGTCGATGAAAAACTGTTTTTT	CASSKGHRVDEKLFF
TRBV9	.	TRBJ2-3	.	TGTGCCAGCAGCGTAGATGACAGACCCCCGGATACGCAGTATTTT	CASSVDDRPPDTQYF
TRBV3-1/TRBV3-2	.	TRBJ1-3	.	TGTGCCAGCAGCCAATGGACAGCGAGCTCTGGAAACACCATATATTTT	CASSQWTASSGNTIYF
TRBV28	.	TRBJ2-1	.	TGTGCCAGCAGTTTACTGGGGAGCTCCTACAATGAGCAGTTCTTC	CASSLLGSSYNEQFF
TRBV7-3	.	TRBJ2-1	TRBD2	TGTGCCAGCAGCCCCCGACAGCGGGGGGGCCTCGTTGAGCAGTTCTTC	CASSPRQRGGLVEQFF
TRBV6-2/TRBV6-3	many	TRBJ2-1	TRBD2	TGTGCCAGCAGTTACTCCCCTCCAGCGGGGGTATATAATGAGCAGTTCTTC	CASSYSPPAGVYNEQFF
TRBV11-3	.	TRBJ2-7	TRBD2	TGTGCCAGCAGCTCCGGGGCGGGGGGCTACGAGCAGTACTTC	CASSSGAGGYEQYF
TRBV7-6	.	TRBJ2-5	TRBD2	TGTGCCAGCAGCTTGAAGCTAGCGGGGGGCTTCGGGGAGACCCAGTACTTC	CASSLKLAGGFGETQYF
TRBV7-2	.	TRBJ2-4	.	TGTGCCAGCAGCTTAAAGGGTCGGGACATAGGAAACATTCAGTACTTC	CASSLKGRDIGNIQYF
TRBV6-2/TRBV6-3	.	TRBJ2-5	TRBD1	TGTGCCAGCAGTCAACCGCTGACAGGGGCCCAAGAGACCCAGTACTTC	CASSQPLTGAQETQYF
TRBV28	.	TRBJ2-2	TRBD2	TGTGCCAGCAGCCAAGGGACTAACCTCCTCCCCGGGGAGCTGTTTTTT	CASSQGTNLLPGELFF